This entry features one T cell receptor beta chain sequence. This sample is drawn from a study of blood T cell repertoires in COVID-19. Study-level background: COVID-19 samples collected from the United States, Italy and Spain covered acute and convalescent phases. T cells, B-cell-depleted T cells, or PBMCs provided the cDNA or gDNA that served as material.

Only in-frame clones appear in the TCRdb table, and some are missing; sequencing was by immunoSEQ multiplex PCR. The repertoire includes about 230,000 clones, more than 65% of them detected once, and 6% to 9.5% sits in the top ten. The CDR3 is 13 residues long. Germline CDR1 and CDR2: SQVTM and ANQGSEA. J was trimmed by 2 bases and V by 7 bases; bases with no gene match: 6. The sequence came from a woman of 80 years or more with acute or convalescent COVID-19. The sequenced sample consisted of peripheral blood. The V gene is TRBV29-1, the J gene TRBJ1-2; 8 bases line up with TRBD1. CDR3 amino acids: CSAGTGGNYGYTF. The CDR3 DNA reads TGCAGCGCCGGGACAGGAGGCAACTATGGCTACACCTTC.